This T cell receptor beta chain was profiled in a study of T cell repertoires in cytomegalovirus infection. Study overall: In public TCR beta signatures, there were indications of both CMV infection and matching HLA type.

TCRdb passed the reads through MiXCR, listing each CDR3 protein once. The sample shows fewer than 700,000 distinct CDR3 sequences, 20% to 30% of them seen only once. Study-wide results and limits: Dominating the ex vivo response were TCR beta clonotypes that were CMV-specific and HLA-C-restricted. Public TCR beta family frequency separated CMV-and-HLA carriers, including in an independent cohort.

V shed 4 bases and J 5 bases; nucleotides not matched to a gene: 5. Germline CDR1 reads SGHVS; CDR2 reads FNYEAQ. This CDR3 comprises 14 residues. Note on this clonotype: Its matching antigen is unknown.

The sequencing sample was made of CD8+ T cells from PBMCs. This TCR was recovered from a human donor in good health (CMV status not recorded). Some clones in this sample may be carry-over from other donors' samples. This chain connects TRBV7-6 to TRBJ2-5, with 9 positions matching TRBD1. The CDR3 region has the DNA TGTGCCAGCAGCTACAGGGGGCGCGGGGAGACCCAGTACTTC. Translating gives CASSYRGRGETQYF.